This entry concerns a single T cell receptor beta chain. Looked up from germline, CDR1 is SQVTM and CDR2 is ANQGSEA. This CDR3 is built from 15 residues. V lost 6 bases to trimming and J lost 2 bases, with 20 bases between them. The data derive from a study of blood T cell repertoires in COVID-19. About the research overall: PBMCs, B-cell-depleted T cells, or T cells were the source of the cDNA or gDNA that made up the material.

Libraries were prepared by immunoSEQ multiplex PCR; TCRdb keeps only in-frame clonotypes and omits some of them. The sample has approximately 120,000 clones, more than 80% seen once. Patients of the Seattle cohort, enrolled during active infection, were followed longitudinally. The chain joins TRBV29-1 to TRBJ2-7; perhaps TRBD1 as D (6 bases). The sequence was obtained from a woman of 80 years or more with COVID-19, enrolled during active disease. Sequenced material: peripheral blood. In nucleotides, the CDR3 is TGCAGCGTGGGGGATACAGGGTCTTATCCCTACGAGCAGTACTTC. It codes for CSVGDTGSYPYEQYF.